These 10 T cell receptor beta chains were all obtained from the same sample, sequenced in a study of OX40 agonist ivuxolimab in advanced cancers. The assay was immunoSEQ multiplex PCR, and TCRdb's table has in-frame clones only and misses some. The sample lists about 84,000 clones, roughly 89% occurring once. Sequences were derived from CD4+ or CD8+ T cells sorted from blood, sampled in a trial of the OX40 agonist ivuxolimab. The receptor set was obtained from an adult with an advanced solid tumor such as melanoma, head and neck, liver or kidney cancer.

This chain uses TRBV6-1 with TRBJ1-5, with D possibly TRBD1 on 6 matching bases. Germline V gives CDR1 MNHNS, CDR2 SASEGT. V was pared by 6 bases and J by 6 bases, with 18 bases between. The CDR3 runs to 15 residues. CDR3 region: CASSHGTDSGQPQHF. Here the CDR3 DNA reads TGTGCCAGCAGCCACGGAACGGACAGCGGTCAGCCCCAGCATTTT.

The chain links TRBV7-3 to TRBJ2-2; TRBD1 matches 10 bases. CDR3 size: 16 residues. Germline CDR1 is SGHTA and CDR2 is FQGTGA. Trimming at V came to 3 bases and at J to 5 bases, leaving 6 bases not matched to a gene. CDR3: CASSFRQGARTGELFF. DNA of the CDR3: TGTGCCAGCAGCTTCCGACAGGGGGCGAGGACCGGGGAGCTGTTTTTT.

This chain links TRBV2 with TRBJ2-7, with 7 bases aligning to TRBD1. This CDR3 comprises 14 residues. Germline V gene data show CDR1 as SNHLY and CDR2 as FYNNEI. After removal of 4 bases from V and 2 bases from J, the junction contained 5 bases not matched to a gene. The CDR3 coding sequence is TGTGCCAGCAGTGCCGGGACAGTACCCTACGAGCAGTACTTC. This sequence encodes CASSAGTVPYEQYF.

DNA for the CDR3: TGTGCCAGCAGCTTAGACACAACTACTGTGCAGTACTTC. Protein: CASSLDTTTVQYF. V usage is TRBV11-3 and J usage is TRBJ2-7; D not certain. V was cut by 0 bases and J by 9 bases, with 12 bases left in between. Germline CDR1 is SGHNT and CDR2 is YENEEA. The CDR3 sequence is 13 residues long.

The chain recombines TRBV5-1 with TRBJ1-6, with D tentatively TRBD1 (6 bases). The CDR3 loop spans 14 amino acids. V was shortened by 1 base and J by 8 bases, with 10 bases between the two germline ends. Germline V lookup: CDR1 SGHRS, CDR2 YFSETQ. The CDR3 DNA reads as TGCGCCAGCAGCTTGACAGGGACGCATTCACCCCTCCACTTT. This gives the protein CASSLTGTHSPLHF. The complete variable domain, with remaining parts taken from reference TRBV5-1 and TRBJ1-6, reads KAGVTQTPRYLIKTRGQQVTLSCSPISGHRSVSWYQQTPGQGLQFLFEYFSETQRNKGNFPGRFSGRQFSNSRSEMNVSTLELGDSALYLCASSLTGTHSPLHFGNGTRLTVT.

The CDR3 loop reads CASRPEPGGWRQAFF. For the CDR3, the DNA is TGTGCCAGCAGACCAGAACCAGGGGGATGGCGGCAAGCTTTCTTT. The V call is TRBV6-5, the J call TRBJ1-1; 7 nucleotides agree with TRBD1. V lost 6 bases to trimming and J lost 9 bases; unmatched junction nucleotides: 16. The germline V gene encodes CDR1 MNHEY and CDR2 SVGAGI. The CDR3 spans 15 residues.

This sequence joins TRBV19 and TRBJ1-1, with a possible D match to TRBD1 (5 bases). With 8 bases removed from V and 0 bases from J, the gap between germline ends came to 13 bases. Germline V gene data show CDR1 as LNHDA and CDR2 as SQIVND (reference sequence). This CDR3 spans 14 amino acids. CDR3 sequence reads: CASLGGALNTEAFF. Written as DNA, the CDR3 is TGTGCCAGTCTCGGAGGGGCTTTGAACACTGAAGCTTTCTTT.

The rearrangement uses TRBV28 and TRBJ1-4, with no clear D. With 4 bases removed from V and 5 bases from J, the gap between germline ends came to 5 bases. The V gene's germline CDR1 is MDHEN and CDR2 SYDVKM. CDR3 size: 12 residues. CDR3 sequence: CASSSENEKLFF. DNA for the CDR3: TGTGCCAGCAGTTCTGAAAATGAAAAACTGTTTTTT.

The chain links TRBV7-8 to TRBJ2-1; 11 positions match TRBD2. From germline, CDR1 is SGHVS and CDR2 FQNEAQ. J lost 7 bases, V lost 1 base, and 9 bases had no gene match. The CDR3 consists of 17 residues. In DNA, the CDR3 is TGTGCCAGCAGCTTAGGCGTCACTAGCGGGGGTTGGAATGAGCAGTTCTTC. Its translation is CASSLGVTSGGWNEQFF.

The rearrangement joins TRBV6-4 to TRBJ2-3, with D perhaps matching TRBD1 or TRBD2 (5 bases each). Trimming pared 3 bases from V and 2 bases from J, leaving 12 bases between. This CDR3 comprises 15 residues. From germline, CDR1 is MRHNA and CDR2 SNTAGT. The CDR3 DNA reads TGTGCCAGCAGTGAGACTGGGGGATCCACAGATACGCAGTATTTT. Translating it yields CASSETGGSTDTQYF.